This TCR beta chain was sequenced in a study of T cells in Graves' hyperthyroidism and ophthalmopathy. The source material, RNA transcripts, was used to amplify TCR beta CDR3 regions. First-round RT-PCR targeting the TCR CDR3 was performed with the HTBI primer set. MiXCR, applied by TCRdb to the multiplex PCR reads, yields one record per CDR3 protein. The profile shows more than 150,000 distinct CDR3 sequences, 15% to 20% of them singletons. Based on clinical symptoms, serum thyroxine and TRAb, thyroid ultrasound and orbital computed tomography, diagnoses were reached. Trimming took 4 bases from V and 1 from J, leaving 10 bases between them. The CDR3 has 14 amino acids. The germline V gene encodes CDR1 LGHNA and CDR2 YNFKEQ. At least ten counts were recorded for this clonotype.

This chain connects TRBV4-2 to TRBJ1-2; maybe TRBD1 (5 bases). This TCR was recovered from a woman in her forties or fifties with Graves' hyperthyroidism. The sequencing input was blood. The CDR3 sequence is CASSPQEVNYGYTF. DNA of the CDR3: TGTGCCAGCAGCCCACAGGAGGTTAACTATGGCTACACCTTC.